Presented here are 24 T cell receptor beta chains from one specimen sequenced in a study of cytomegalovirus exposure and HLA in healthy donors. This PCR relied on a set of 60 Vbeta primers and 13 Jbeta primers. TCRdb's table, derived via immunoSEQ multiplex PCR, lists solely in-frame clones and lacks some. The sample gives more than 100,000 clones, 74% of which show up once; almost 6% is in the top ten. The sequenced sample was PBMCs. The receptors were gathered from a woman in her forties or fifties in good health and CMV-seropositive.

This rearrangement joins TRBV10-1 to TRBJ1-4; 10 bases align to TRBD1. The CDR3 has 14 amino acids. The germline V gene has CDR1 WNHNN and CDR2 SYGVQD (reference sequence). The V gene end was trimmed by 3 bases and the J gene end by 6 bases; junction bases not matched to a gene: 1. The CDR3 DNA reads as TGCGCCAGCAGTGAAGGGACAGGGGATGAAAAACTGTTTTTT. Translated, it gives CASSEGTGDEKLFF.

The rearrangement uses TRBV30 and TRBJ2-6, with 7 bases aligning to TRBD1. Trimming took 4 bases from V and 0 from J; bases not matched to a gene: 3. Germline V gene data show CDR1 as GTSNPN and CDR2 as SVGIG (reference sequence). This CDR3 is built from 15 residues. The DNA for the CDR3 is TGTGCCTGGAAGAACAGGGGCTCTGGGGCCAACGTCCTGACTTTC. Amino acids: CAWKNRGSGANVLTF.

The chain combines TRBV10-3 with TRBJ2-1; 8 positions match TRBD1. Trimming took 7 bases from V and 8 from J; bases not matched to a gene: 7. Germline V gene sequence: CDR1 ENHRY, CDR2 SYGVKD. This CDR3 spans 13 amino acids. This CDR3 reads CAITDRDGHEQFF. CDR3 coding DNA: TGTGCCATCACGGACAGGGATGGGCATGAGCAGTTCTTC.

The rearrangement uses TRBV7-7 and TRBJ2-3; 12 bases map to TRBD2. The CDR3 loop spans 15 amino acids. Germline V gene sequence: CDR1 SSHAT, CDR2 FNYEAQ (reference sequence). V gave up 4 bases and J gave up 3 bases; unmatched junction bases: 2. CDR3 residues: CASSSGLAGTDTQYF. Written as DNA, the CDR3 is TGTGCCAGCAGCTCCGGACTAGCGGGGACAGATACGCAGTATTTT.

A single count supports this clone. The V call is TRBV4-1, the J call TRBJ1-6, with 11 bases identical to TRBD1. CDR1 and CDR2 (germline): MGHRA, YSYEKL. CDR3 length equals 16 residues. Trimming removed 4 bases from V and 7 bases from J; junction bases left unmatched: 6. The CDR3 reads CASSPGQGAHNSPLHF. CDR3 bases: TGCGCCAGCAGCCCCGGACAGGGGGCGCACAATTCACCCCTCCACTTT.

The V and J genes are TRBV4-3 and TRBJ1-1, with TRBD1 as a possible D gene (5 bases). V was trimmed by 0 bases and J by 4 bases, leaving 9 bases between them. The CDR3 length is 14 residues. The germline gives CDR1 LGHNA, CDR2 YSLEER. The CDR3 loop reads CASSQDQGSTEAFF. As DNA, the CDR3 is TGCGCCAGCAGCCAAGACCAGGGAAGCACTGAAGCTTTCTTT.

The chain uses TRBV11-3 and TRBJ1-4; TRBD1 aligns across 8 bases. In germline, CDR1 is SGHNT, CDR2 YENEEA. This CDR3 spans 15 amino acids. After removal of 6 bases from V and 7 bases from J, the junction contained 10 bases not matched to a gene. CDR3: CASSRRTGTVEKLFF. The CDR3 DNA sequence: TGTGCCAGCAGTCGTCGGACAGGGACAGTTGAAAAACTGTTTTTT.

V usage is TRBV7-2 and J usage is TRBJ2-3; perhaps TRBD2 as D (5 bases). CDR1 and CDR2 (germline): SGHTA, FQGNSA. Between the trimmed V and J ends, which lost 5 bases and 2 bases, there was a span of 11 bases. CDR3 length: 14 residues. The CDR3 nucleotides are TGTGCCAGCAGCCCGACTGGACTCACAGATACGCAGTATTTT. Its translation: CASSPTGLTDTQYF. Full variable domain (rest looked up from reference TRBV7-2 and TRBJ2-3): GAGVSQSPSNKVTEKGKDVELRCDPISGHTALYWYRQSLGQGLEFLIYFQGNSAPDKSGLPSDRFSAERTGGSVSTLTIQRTQQEDSAVYLCASSPTGLTDTQYFGPGTRLTVL.

The CDR3 sequence: CAWSVLQGASGYTF. The CDR3 nucleotides are TGTGCCTGGAGTGTACTTCAGGGTGCGTCTGGCTACACCTTC. The J gene is TRBJ1-2, the V gene TRBV30, with D tentatively TRBD1 (5 bases). The CDR3 is 14 residues long. The ends were cut back, 0 bases at V and 7 bases at J, with 15 bases in the middle. Germline V gene sequence: CDR1 GTSNPN, CDR2 SVGIG (reference sequence).

The V and J genes are TRBV12-5 and TRBJ2-7; weak D call: TRBD1 (6 bases). V lost 4 bases and J lost 5, with 12 bases in between. The CDR3 loop spans 13 amino acids. Germline V gene sequence: CDR1 LGHNT, CDR2 FRNRAP. The CDR3 spells CASGWGQLDEQYF. The DNA for the CDR3 is TGTGCTAGTGGTTGGGGGCAGCTTGACGAGCAGTACTTC.

This chain joins TRBV6-1 and TRBJ1-2; a possible D gene is TRBD1 (6 bases). This CDR3 spans 15 amino acids. V lost 7 bases, J lost 4 bases, and 19 bases lay in between. Germline loops: CDR1 MNHNS, CDR2 SASEGT. CDR3: CASTSTQGGSYGYTF. DNA of the CDR3: TGTGCCAGCACAAGCACACAGGGAGGGAGCTATGGCTACACCTTC.

The V and J genes are TRBV7-9 and TRBJ2-7; TRBD1 might be the D (6 bases). The CDR3 loop spans 13 amino acids. The germline V and J ends were trimmed by 8 bases and 2 bases, with 13 bases remaining between them. Germline CDR1 reads SEHNR; CDR2 reads FQNEAQ (reference sequence). The CDR3 DNA sequence: TGTGCCAGCCAGGGGTTGGTCGCCTACGAGCAGTACTTC. As protein: CASQGLVAYEQYF.

The rearrangement uses TRBV15 and TRBJ1-4; tentative D call: TRBD1 (6 bases). The germline gives CDR1 LNHNV, CDR2 YYDKDF (reference sequence). The CDR3 length is 18 residues. Trimming removed 0 bases from V and 0 bases from J, with 14 bases in between. CDR3: CATSRDRGGYTTNEKLFF. In nucleotides, the CDR3 is TGTGCCACCAGCAGAGATAGGGGGGGATACACAACTAATGAAAAACTGTTTTTT. Full variable domain (remainder filled in from reference TRBV15 and TRBJ1-4): DAMVIQNPRYQVTQFGKPVTLSCSQTLNHNVMYWYQQKSSQAPKLLFHYYDKDFNNEADTPDNFQSRRPNTSFCFLDIRSPGLGDTAMYLCATSRDRGGYTTNEKLFFGSGTQLSVL.

V and J are TRBV4-1 and TRBJ1-2; D is possibly TRBD1 (5 bases). Germline V gene data show CDR1 as MGHRA and CDR2 as YSYEKL. V lost 6 bases and J lost 3, with 14 bases in between. The CDR3 is made up of 14 amino acids. The CDR3 loop is CASSHDQGHYGYTF. CDR3 sequence (DNA): TGCGCCAGCAGTCACGACCAGGGCCACTATGGCTACACCTTC.

This clone was seen once. This chain joins TRBV5-4 and TRBJ2-2; the D gene is possibly TRBD1 (6 bases). This CDR3 is built from 15 residues. The germline CDR1 and CDR2 sequences are SGHNT and YYREEE (reference sequence). Trimming stripped 2 bases from V and 3 bases from J, with 11 bases between. The CDR3 here is CASSLRDTDTGELFF. CDR3 nucleotides: TGTGCCAGCAGCTTACGGGACACTGACACCGGGGAGCTGTTTTTT.

The J gene is TRBJ2-2, the V gene TRBV5-1; a possible D gene is TRBD1 (5 bases). CDR1 and CDR2 (germline): SGHRS, YFSETQ. This CDR3 is 15 amino acids long. Trimming left V 3 bases short and J 2 bases short, with 11 bases between. CDR3 amino acids: CASSSLQGNTGELFF. The DNA of the CDR3 is TGCGCCAGCAGCTCCCTTCAGGGAAACACCGGGGAGCTGTTTTTT.

The chain combines TRBV19 with TRBJ2-1; 7 bases are a match to TRBD1. The CDR3 loop spans 13 amino acids. The V and J ends lost 5 bases and 7 bases, in that order; junction bases with no gene match: 5. Looked up from germline, CDR1 is LNHDA and CDR2 is SQIVND (reference sequence). CDR3: CASSSGQENEQFF. The CDR3 DNA sequence: TGTGCCAGTAGTTCTGGACAGGAGAATGAGCAGTTCTTC.

V and J are TRBV6-5 and TRBJ1-4; TRBD1 matches 9 bases. Losses at the gene ends were 4 bases for V and 5 bases for J; bases not matched to a gene: 8. This CDR3 is built from 16 residues. Germline lookup yields CDR1 MNHEY and CDR2 SVGAGI. The CDR3 loop is CASSSALGTGNEKLFF. The DNA for the CDR3 is TGTGCCAGCAGTTCCGCCTTAGGGACAGGGAATGAAAAACTGTTTTTT.

This clone was counted between two and nine times. The gene calls are TRBV10-3 and TRBJ1-1; tentative D call: TRBD1 (6 bases). The germline V gene encodes CDR1 ENHRY and CDR2 SYGVKD. The ends were cut back, 4 bases at V and 5 bases at J, with 17 bases in the middle. This CDR3 is built from 15 residues. CDR3 sequence reads: CAISGSPGAGTEAFF. CDR3 sequence (DNA): TGTGCCATCAGTGGTTCCCCAGGGGCTGGAACTGAAGCTTTCTTT.

V gene TRBV18 combines with J gene TRBJ2-5, with 7 bases matching TRBD1. Germline V lookup: CDR1 KGHSH, CDR2 LQKENI. Germline trimming cut 4 bases from V and 4 bases from J; bases unmatched to any gene: 9. The CDR3 has 15 amino acids. The CDR3 loop is CASSLYGGQRETQYF. The DNA for the CDR3 is TGTGCCAGCTCACTCTATGGGGGACAGCGAGAGACCCAGTACTTC.

This clone was seen only a few times. The genes are TRBV4-2 and TRBJ2-3, with 10 bases fitting TRBD2. In germline, CDR1 is LGHNA, CDR2 YNFKEQ. The junction had 1 base not matched to a gene; V was cut back by 0 bases and J by 1 base. CDR3 size: 16 residues. This chain's CDR3 is CASSQDLAGGTDTQYF. The CDR3 coding sequence is TGTGCCAGCAGCCAAGATCTAGCGGGGGGCACAGATACGCAGTATTTT.

V gene TRBV4-2 combines with J gene TRBJ2-5; D is possibly TRBD1 (5 bases). Germline assignment: CDR1 LGHNA and CDR2 YNFKEQ. This CDR3 contains 14 residues. The V gene lost 1 base and the J gene lost 3 bases, with 9 bases spanning the gap. The CDR3 is CASSQGGHKETQYF. For the CDR3, the DNA is TGTGCCAGCAGCCAAGGTGGACATAAAGAGACCCAGTACTTC.

This rearrangement joins TRBV5-1 to TRBJ1-1; no definite D call. The V end was cut by 7 bases, the J end by 4 bases, with 20 bases between. The CDR3 is made up of 15 amino acids. The V gene's germline CDR1 is SGHRS and CDR2 YFSETQ. Here the CDR3 reads CASFEGFPDSTEAFF. DNA of the CDR3: TGCGCCAGCTTCGAGGGTTTTCCGGATTCCACTGAAGCTTTCTTT.

This clone was recorded once. This chain uses TRBV11-3 with TRBJ2-7; TRBD2 is a possible D gene (6 bases). The V end lost 5 bases, the J end lost 4 bases, and 18 bases lay between the germline ends. This CDR3 has 15 residues. CDR1 is SGHNT and CDR2 is YENEEA in the germline V gene. CDR3 loop: CASSPGGASVYEQYF. CDR3 in DNA: TGTGCCAGCAGCCCGGGCGGGGCTAGCGTGTACGAGCAGTACTTC. Using reference TRBV11-3 and TRBJ2-7 for the parts outside the CDR3, the full variable domain is EAGVVQSPRYKIIEKKQPVAFWCNPISGHNTLYWYLQNLGQGPELLIRYENEEAVDDSQLPKDRFSAERLKGVDSTLKIQPAELGDSAVYLCASSPGGASVYEQYFGPGTRLTVT.